The clone carrying this T cell receptor beta chain appeared once. Specified treatment: randomized to nivolumab then ipilimumab (arm A) or the reverse (arm B). Sorted cells were live CD3+CD8+, lacking CD19 and CD56, from PBMCs. The sample comes from a study of sequential checkpoint blockade in melanoma. Libraries were prepared by immunoSEQ multiplex PCR; TCRdb keeps only in-frame clonotypes and omits some of them. This sample has 25,000 to 30,000 clones, with roughly 81% found just once. Trimming left V 0 bases short and J 2 bases short, with 13 bases between. The CDR3 runs to 16 residues. CDR1 and CDR2 (germline): LGHNA, YSLEER.

This clonotype originated in a human donor with melanoma. This specimen was CD8+ T cells sorted from blood (inferred from file names), taken from a patient given nivolumab and ipilimumab in sequence. The V and J genes are TRBV4-3 and TRBJ1-1; D unclear. The CDR3 sequence: CASSQDSDGLNTEAFF. The CDR3 region has the DNA TGCGCCAGCAGCCAAGATTCAGACGGACTAAACACTGAAGCTTTCTTT.